This T cell receptor (beta chain) was observed in a study of blood T cells in healthy people across ages. Germline V gene data show CDR1 as SNHLY and CDR2 as FYNNEI. The CDR3 loop spans 14 amino acids. The V and J ends lost 2 bases and 1 base respectively, with 8 bases between them. Sample-barcoded 5' priming and a J-beta primer mix drove a second PCR of 7 to 11 cycles. Each CDR3 protein gets one entry after TCRdb re-called the 5' RACE reads with MiXCR. The data show fewer than 800,000 distinct CDR3 sequences, more than 20% seen once. These data were likewise used in another study, on T cells of mothers and their children.

The clonotype was recovered from a boy between 10 and 17 years old in good health. V gene TRBV2 combines with J gene TRBJ1-1; D possibly corresponds to TRBD1 (5 bases). Source material: blood. The CDR3 loop is CASSEKGRNTEAFF. CDR3 DNA: TGTGCCAGCAGTGAAAAGGGGCGGAACACTGAAGCTTTCTTT.